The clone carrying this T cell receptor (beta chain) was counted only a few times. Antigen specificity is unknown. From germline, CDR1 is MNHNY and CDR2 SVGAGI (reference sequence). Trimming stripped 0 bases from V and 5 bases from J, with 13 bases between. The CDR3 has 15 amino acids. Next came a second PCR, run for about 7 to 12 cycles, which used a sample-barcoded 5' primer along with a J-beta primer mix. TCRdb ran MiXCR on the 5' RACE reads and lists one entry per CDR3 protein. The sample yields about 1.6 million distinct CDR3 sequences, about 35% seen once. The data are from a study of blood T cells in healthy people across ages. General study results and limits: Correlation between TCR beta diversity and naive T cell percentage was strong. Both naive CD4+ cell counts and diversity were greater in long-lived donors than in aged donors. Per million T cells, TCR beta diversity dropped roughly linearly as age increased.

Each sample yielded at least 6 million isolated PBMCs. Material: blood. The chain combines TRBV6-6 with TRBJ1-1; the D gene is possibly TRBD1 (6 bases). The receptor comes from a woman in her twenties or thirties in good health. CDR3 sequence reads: CASSYSEGGGTEAFF. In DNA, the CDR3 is TGTGCCAGCAGTTACTCCGAAGGGGGGGGGACTGAAGCTTTCTTT.